This TCR beta chain was retrieved from a study of blood T cells in healthy people across ages (dated by TCRdb to 2014 to 2015). About the investigation overall: In model experiments, template switching captured roughly one uniquely barcoded TCR beta cDNA molecule for every two T cells. Age-related changes in TCR beta repertoire diversity were measured in the study by deep sequencing normalized with unique cDNA molecular identifiers. The donors were divided into four age groups: young (average around 16 years), middle-aged (approximately 39), aged (roughly 66) and long-lived (roughly 82). Two additional independent replicas of 1 million unique cDNA reads from the same blood draw were analyzed for two donors (one aged 18 to 29 and one aged 80 or older). Summary of the overall study and its limitations: The CMV infection status of donors was not known, potentially confounding age-related changes in expanded clonotypes. A strong correlation was found between observed TCR beta diversity and the percentage of naive T cells measured by flow cytometry. Compared with the aged group, the long-lived group had more naive CD4+ T cells, fewer expanded clones and increased TCR diversity, suggesting age selection. As age increased, observed TCR beta diversity per million T cells dropped in a roughly linear way, and a significant reduction was already evident by age 40. Estimates of total diversity based on one million sequenced T cells were regarded as lower bounds and as underestimates. Bulk unsorted PBMC profiling prevented conclusive comparison of naive and antigen-experienced compartments.

This clonotype was observed a single time. It lacks a known antigen. No base quality values were provided; no much bigger clone lies one nucleotide off. Evidence from one read is weak. Libraries were prepared through 5' RACE. Instrument used: Illumina HiSeq 2500. A second PCR of roughly 7 to 12 cycles was run with a J-beta primer mix and a sample-barcoded 5' primer. Each TCR beta cDNA molecule received a unique molecular identifier from a template-switch 5' adaptor carrying 12 random nucleotides. Each sample yielded at least 2.5 million CDR3-containing paired-end reads. First-strand cDNA synthesis was performed from all RNA using the Mint cDNA synthesis kit, with priming by a TRBC-specific oligonucleotide. Following uracil-DNA glycosylase treatment, a first 18-cycle PCR with universal primers M1SS and BC2_uni_R was performed on all cDNA. As for the original processing: Normalization of each sample was performed by random selection of 1 million high-quality reads, each carrying a distinct molecular identifier. Reads with shared molecular identifiers were discarded instead of being binned into consensus sequences. MiTCR, with a Q25 quality threshold and the strictest error-elimination algorithm, was used for CDR3 identification, clonotype clustering and error correction. A nonparametric unseen species model with Euler transformation was used to estimate lower-bound total TCR beta diversity. TCRdb reworked the public reads: Q25 trimming with fastp, MiXCR clone assembly, productive beta chains retained. Here each entry gathers all rows of one CDR3 protein and keeps the most common genes and DNA. TCRdb, rather than the study authors, made the V and J calls. Within this sample are about 930,000 distinct CDR3 sequences, with 29% of them counted one time only. The ten most abundant clones make up 9.5% to 13% of the sample.

Donors were around 37 systemically healthy Caucasian individuals from Russia aged roughly 6 to 95 years. Each donor gave ten milliliters of peripheral blood, collected into EDTA-treated Vacutainer tubes. PBMCs were isolated by Ficoll-Paque density-gradient centrifugation, with at least 6 million obtained per sample. Trizol reagent was used to extract total RNA from the PBMCs, yielding at least 5 micrograms per sample. The percentages of naive CD45RAhigh/CD27high T cells were determined by flow cytometry on a PBMC aliquot from every donor. From the cysteine through the phenylalanine, the CDR3 covers 14 amino acids. CDR3 DNA only is kept here, 42 bases in frame from base 1. V is trimmed back by 0 bases and J by 7 bases, and the junction contains 5 bases that no gene match accounts for. From the germline V gene, CDR1 is SQVTM and CDR2 is ANQGSEA. The same specimen was also included in a second study, on T cells of mothers and their children. The other study reports the following: Donors were nine systemically healthy Caucasian individuals: three mothers and their six children. cDNA synthesis used all of the extracted RNA, with around 1.6 ug of RNA in each 15 ul reaction. In the second PCR, sample barcodes and 2-4 random nucleotides were introduced via the M1S primer. Over 10 million TCR beta CDR3 reads came from each mother, compared with about 3 million reads from each child. In both related and unrelated pairs, thymic selection shapes the output of TCR recombination in a similar way, with inherited differences having only a minor effect. Normalized repertoire overlap was always found to be slightly, but never significantly, higher in related mother-child pairs than in unrelated mother-child pairs. No persistent microchimeric T cell clones were found, with a detection sensitivity of approximately 94 clones per million clonotypes. In the study, deep NGS was used to compare the TCR beta repertoires of mothers and children, and features distinguishing related mother-child pairs from unrelated individuals were sought. The mean age was roughly 36 +/- 4 years for the mothers and around 10 +/- 4 years for the children. After adapter ligation was performed with NEBNext reagents, the libraries were sequenced on an Illumina HiSeq 2000 with 100+100 nt paired-end reads. To prevent cross-contamination, the mother and child libraries were prepared one month apart and sequenced in separate runs. For each donor, somewhere between roughly 450,000 and 2,100,000 distinct TCR beta clonotypes were identified. Naive TCR beta clonotypes were estimated from low-frequency clonotypes matched to each donor's FACS-determined naive share, without sorting.

The TCR originated in a woman aged 40 to 50 in good health. The sample taken for sequencing was blood. Recombination linked TRBV29-1 to TRBJ1-2; TRBD1 fits 10 bases in the junction. The CDR3 protein is CSVEDAGQGPGYTF. The bases are TGCAGCGTTGAAGATGCGGGACAGGGGCCTGGCTACACCTTC.